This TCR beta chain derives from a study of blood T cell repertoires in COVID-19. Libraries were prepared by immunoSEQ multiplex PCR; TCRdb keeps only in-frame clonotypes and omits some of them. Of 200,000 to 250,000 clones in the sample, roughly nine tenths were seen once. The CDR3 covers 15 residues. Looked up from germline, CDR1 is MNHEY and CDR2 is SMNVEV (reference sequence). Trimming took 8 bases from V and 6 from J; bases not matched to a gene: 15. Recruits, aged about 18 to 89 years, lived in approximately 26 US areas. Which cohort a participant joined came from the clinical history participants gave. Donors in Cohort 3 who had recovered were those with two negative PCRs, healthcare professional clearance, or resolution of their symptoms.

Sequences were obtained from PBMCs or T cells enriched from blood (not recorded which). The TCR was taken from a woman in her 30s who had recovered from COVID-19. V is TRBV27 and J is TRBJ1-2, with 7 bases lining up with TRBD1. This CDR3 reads CASWRAGTVFNGYTF. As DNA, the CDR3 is TGTGCCAGCTGGAGGGCCGGGACAGTCTTTAATGGCTACACCTTC.